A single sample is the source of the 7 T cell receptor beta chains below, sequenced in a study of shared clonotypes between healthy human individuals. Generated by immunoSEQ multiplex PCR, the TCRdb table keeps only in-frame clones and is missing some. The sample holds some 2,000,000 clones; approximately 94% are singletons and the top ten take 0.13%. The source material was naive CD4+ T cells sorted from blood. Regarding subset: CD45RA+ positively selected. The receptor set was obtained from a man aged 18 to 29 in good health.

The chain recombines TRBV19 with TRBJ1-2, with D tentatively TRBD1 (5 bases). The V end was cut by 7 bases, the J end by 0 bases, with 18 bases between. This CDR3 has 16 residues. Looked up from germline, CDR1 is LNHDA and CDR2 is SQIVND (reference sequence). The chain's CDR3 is CASNPDTSWANYGYTF. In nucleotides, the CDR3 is TGTGCCAGTAACCCGGACACGTCATGGGCTAACTATGGCTACACCTTC.

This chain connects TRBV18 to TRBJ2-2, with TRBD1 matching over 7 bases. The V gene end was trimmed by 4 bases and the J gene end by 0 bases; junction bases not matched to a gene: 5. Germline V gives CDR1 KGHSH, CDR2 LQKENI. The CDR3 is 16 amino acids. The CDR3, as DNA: TGTGCCAGCTCACTAGGACAGGCCGCGAACACCGGGGAGCTGTTTTTT. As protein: CASSLGQAANTGELFF.

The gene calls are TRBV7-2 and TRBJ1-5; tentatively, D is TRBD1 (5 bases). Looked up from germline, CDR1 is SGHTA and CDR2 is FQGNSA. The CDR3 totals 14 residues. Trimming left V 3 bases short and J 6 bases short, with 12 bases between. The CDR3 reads CASSFGGASQPQHF. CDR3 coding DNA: TGTGCCAGCAGCTTTGGGGGTGCGAGTCAGCCCCAGCATTTT.

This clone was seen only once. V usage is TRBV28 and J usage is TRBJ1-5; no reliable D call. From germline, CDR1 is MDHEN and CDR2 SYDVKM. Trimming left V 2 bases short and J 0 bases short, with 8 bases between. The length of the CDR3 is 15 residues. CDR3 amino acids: CASSLKGFSNQPQHF. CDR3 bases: TGTGCCAGCAGTTTAAAGGGATTTAGCAATCAGCCCCAGCATTTT.

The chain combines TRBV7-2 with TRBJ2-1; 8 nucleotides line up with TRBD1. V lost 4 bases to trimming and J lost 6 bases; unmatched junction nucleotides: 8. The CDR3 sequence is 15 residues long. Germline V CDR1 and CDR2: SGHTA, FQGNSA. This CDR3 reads CASSSGQGAGNEQFF. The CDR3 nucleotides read TGTGCCAGCAGCTCCGGGCAGGGGGCTGGCAATGAGCAGTTCTTC.

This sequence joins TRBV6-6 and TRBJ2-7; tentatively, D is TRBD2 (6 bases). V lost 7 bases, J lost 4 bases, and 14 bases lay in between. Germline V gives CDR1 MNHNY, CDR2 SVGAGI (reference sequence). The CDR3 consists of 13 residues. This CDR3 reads CASTTVGGYEQYF. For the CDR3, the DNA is TGTGCCAGCACGACAGTAGGAGGGTACGAGCAGTACTTC.

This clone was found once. CDR3 coding DNA: TGCGCCAGCAGCTTGGATCCCGGGACTCTCAATGAGCAGTTCTTC. Protein product: CASSLDPGTLNEQFF. The chain carries TRBV5-1 and TRBJ2-1; TRBD2 is a possible D gene (6 bases). CDR3 size: 15 residues. Trimming removed 0 bases at V and 6 bases at J, with 13 bases between. In germline, CDR1 is SGHRS, CDR2 YFSETQ.